This record looks at one T cell receptor (beta chain) sequence and its context. Antigen: not known. The data were taken from a study of cytomegalovirus exposure and HLA in healthy donors. General observations from the study: Sequencing likely generated an artifact that appeared as a cluster of highly shared sequence variants. Fewer N-insertions (relative to the roughly 660-donor mean) were reportedly seen in an Asian-associated ancestry cluster in a later analysis. Trimming of TCR beta V- and J-genes showed a link, identified in a later analysis, to a missense DCLRE1C variant. Under in vitro conditions, a few CMV-associated chains were confirmed as specific for CMV antigens.

Per germline, CDR1 SGHRS and CDR2 YFSETQ. Trimming pared 5 bases from V and 5 bases from J, leaving 14 bases between. CDR3 length: 14 amino acids. PCR employed 60 Vbeta and 13 Jbeta primers. The method was immunoSEQ multiplex PCR; TCRdb's version includes in-frame clones alone and lacks a portion of them. The sample has some 47,000 clones. The TCR sequence derives from a woman in her forties in good health and CMV-seronegative. The rearrangement joins TRBV5-1 to TRBJ2-1; D is perhaps TRBD2 (6 bases). What was sequenced was PBMCs. The DNA for the CDR3 is TGCGCCAGCAGGGTAGCGGATTCCGACAATGAGCAGTTCTTC. Amino acids: CASRVADSDNEQFF.